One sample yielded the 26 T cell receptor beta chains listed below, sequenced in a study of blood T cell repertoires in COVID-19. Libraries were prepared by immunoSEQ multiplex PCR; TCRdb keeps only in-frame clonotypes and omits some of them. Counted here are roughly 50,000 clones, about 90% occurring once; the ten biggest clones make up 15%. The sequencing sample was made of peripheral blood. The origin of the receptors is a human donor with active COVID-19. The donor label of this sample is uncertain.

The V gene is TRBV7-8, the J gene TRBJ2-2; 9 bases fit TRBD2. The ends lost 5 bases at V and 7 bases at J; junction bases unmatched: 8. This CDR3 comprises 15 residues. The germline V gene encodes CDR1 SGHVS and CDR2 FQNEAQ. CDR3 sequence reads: CASSLVRGGLGELFF. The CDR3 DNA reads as TGTGCCAGCAGCCTGGTGCGGGGGGGCCTCGGGGAGCTGTTTTTT. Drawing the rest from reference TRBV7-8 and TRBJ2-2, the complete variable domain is GAGVSQSPRYKVAKRGQDVALRCDPISGHVSLFWYQQALGQGPEFLTYFQNEAQLDKSGLPSDRFFAERPEGSVSTLKIQRTQQEDSAVYLCASSLVRGGLGELFFGEGSRLTVL.

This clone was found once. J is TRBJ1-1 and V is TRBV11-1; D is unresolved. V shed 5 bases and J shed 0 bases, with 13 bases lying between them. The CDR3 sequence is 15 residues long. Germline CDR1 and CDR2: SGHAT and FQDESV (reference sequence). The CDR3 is CASSLDSPVNTEAFF. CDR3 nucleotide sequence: TGTGCCAGCAGCCTCGACTCTCCCGTGAACACTGAAGCTTTCTTT.

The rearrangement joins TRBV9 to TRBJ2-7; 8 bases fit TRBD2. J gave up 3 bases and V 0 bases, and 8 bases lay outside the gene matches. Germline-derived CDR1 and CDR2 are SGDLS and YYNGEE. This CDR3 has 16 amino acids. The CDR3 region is CASSVDPGGEFYEQYF. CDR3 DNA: TGTGCCAGCAGCGTAGACCCCGGGGGGGAATTCTACGAGCAGTACTTC.

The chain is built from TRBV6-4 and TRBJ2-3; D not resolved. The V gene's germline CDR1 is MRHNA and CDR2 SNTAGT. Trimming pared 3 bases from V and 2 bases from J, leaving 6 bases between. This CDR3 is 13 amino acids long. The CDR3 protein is CASSESDTDTQYF. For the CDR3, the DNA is TGTGCCAGCAGTGAGTCAGACACAGATACGCAGTATTTT.

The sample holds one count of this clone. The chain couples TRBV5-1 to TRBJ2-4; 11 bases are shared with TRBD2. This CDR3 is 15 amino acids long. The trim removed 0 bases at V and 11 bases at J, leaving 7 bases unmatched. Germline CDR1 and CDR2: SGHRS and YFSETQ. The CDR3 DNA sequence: TGCGCCAGCAGCTTGGACCCGACTAGCGGGGCAGTTCAGTACTTC. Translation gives CASSLDPTSGAVQYF.

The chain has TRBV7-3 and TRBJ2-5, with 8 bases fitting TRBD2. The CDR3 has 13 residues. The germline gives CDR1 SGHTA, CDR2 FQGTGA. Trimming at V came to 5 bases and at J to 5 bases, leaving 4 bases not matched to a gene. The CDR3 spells CASSAGGRETQYF. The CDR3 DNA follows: TGTGCCAGCAGCGCGGGGGGCAGGGAGACCCAGTACTTC.

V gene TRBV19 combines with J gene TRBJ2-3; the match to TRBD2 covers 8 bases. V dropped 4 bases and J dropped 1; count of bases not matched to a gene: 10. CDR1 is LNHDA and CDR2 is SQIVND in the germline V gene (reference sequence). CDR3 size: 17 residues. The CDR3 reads CASSKRSTSARTDTQYF. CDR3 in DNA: TGTGCCAGTAGTAAGCGGTCGACTAGCGCCCGCACAGATACGCAGTATTTT.

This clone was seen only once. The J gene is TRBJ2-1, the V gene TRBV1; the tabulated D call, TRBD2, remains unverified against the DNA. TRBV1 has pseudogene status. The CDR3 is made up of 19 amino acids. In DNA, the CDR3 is TGCACCAGCAGCCAGAAACTAGCGGGGGGGATTCGCTCCTACAATGAGCAGTTCTTC. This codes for CTSSQKLAGGIRSYNEQFF.

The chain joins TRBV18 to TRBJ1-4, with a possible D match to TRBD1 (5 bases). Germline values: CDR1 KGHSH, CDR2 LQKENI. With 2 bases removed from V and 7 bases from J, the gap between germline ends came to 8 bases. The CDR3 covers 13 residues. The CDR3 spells CASSPGAFEKLFF. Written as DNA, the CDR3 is TGTGCCAGCTCACCAGGGGCTTTTGAAAAACTGTTTTTT.

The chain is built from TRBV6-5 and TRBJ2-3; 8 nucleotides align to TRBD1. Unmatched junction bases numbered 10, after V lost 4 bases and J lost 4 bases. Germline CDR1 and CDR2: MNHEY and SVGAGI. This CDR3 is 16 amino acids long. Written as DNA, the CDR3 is TGTGCCAGCAGTTCCGAGGACAGGGCCAGGGCAGATACGCAGTATTTT. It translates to CASSSEDRARADTQYF.

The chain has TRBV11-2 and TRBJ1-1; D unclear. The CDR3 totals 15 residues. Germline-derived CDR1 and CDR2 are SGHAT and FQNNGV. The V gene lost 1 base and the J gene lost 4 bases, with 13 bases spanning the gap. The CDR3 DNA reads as TGTGCCAGCAGCTTAGCCCCCGCCGGGGTCACTGAAGCTTTCTTT. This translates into CASSLAPAGVTEAFF. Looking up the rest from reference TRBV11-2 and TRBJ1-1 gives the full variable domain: EAGVAQSPRYKIIEKRQSVAFWCNPISGHATLYWYQQILGQGPKLLIQFQNNGVVDDSQLPKDRFSAERLKGVDSTLKIQPAKLEDSAVYLCASSLAPAGVTEAFFGQGTRLTVV.

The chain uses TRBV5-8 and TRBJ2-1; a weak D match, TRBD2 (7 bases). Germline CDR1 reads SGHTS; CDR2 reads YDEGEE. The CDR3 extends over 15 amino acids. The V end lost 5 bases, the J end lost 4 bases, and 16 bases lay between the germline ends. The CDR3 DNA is TGTGCCAGCAGTCTGGTCGGGGGGCCATACAATGAGCAGTTCTTC. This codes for CASSLVGGPYNEQFF.

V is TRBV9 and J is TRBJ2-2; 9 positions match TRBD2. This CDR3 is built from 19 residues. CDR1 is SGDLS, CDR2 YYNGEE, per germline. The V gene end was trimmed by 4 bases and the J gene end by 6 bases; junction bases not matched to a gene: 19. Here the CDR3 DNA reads TGTGCCAGCAGCTCGCGAGATGCGGGGGGGCCCTTCGGGGCCGGGGAGCTGTTTTTT. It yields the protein CASSSRDAGGPFGAGELFF.

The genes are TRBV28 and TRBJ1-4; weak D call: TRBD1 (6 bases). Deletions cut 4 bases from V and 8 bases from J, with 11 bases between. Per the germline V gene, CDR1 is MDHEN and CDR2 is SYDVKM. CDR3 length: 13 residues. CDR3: CASSWDKDEKLFF. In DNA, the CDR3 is TGTGCCAGCAGTTGGGACAAGGACGAAAAACTGTTTTTT.

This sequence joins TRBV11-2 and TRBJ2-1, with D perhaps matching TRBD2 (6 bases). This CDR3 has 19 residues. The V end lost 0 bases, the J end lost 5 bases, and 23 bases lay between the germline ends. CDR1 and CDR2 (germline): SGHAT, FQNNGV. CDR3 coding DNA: TGTGCCAGCAGCTTAGATGAAGGGGTAAGGCTAGCGCTCCACAATGAGCAGTTCTTC. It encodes CASSLDEGVRLALHNEQFF.

The CDR3 DNA follows: TGCGCCAGCAGCCCCGGGACTAGCATAATAGATACGCAGTATTTT. Protein sequence: CASSPGTSIIDTQYF. V gene TRBV4-3 combines with J gene TRBJ2-3; 9 positions agree with TRBD2. The germline V gene has CDR1 LGHNA and CDR2 YSLEER. The CDR3 consists of 15 residues. Trimming cost V 4 bases and J 5 bases; bases outside gene matches: 7.

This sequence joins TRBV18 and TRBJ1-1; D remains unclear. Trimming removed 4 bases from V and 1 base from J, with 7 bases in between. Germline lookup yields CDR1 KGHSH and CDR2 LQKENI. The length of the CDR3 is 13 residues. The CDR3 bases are TGTGCCAGCTCACAATGGGCGAACACTGAAGCTTTCTTT. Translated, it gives CASSQWANTEAFF. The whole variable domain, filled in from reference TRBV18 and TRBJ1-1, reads NAGVMQNPRHLVRRRGQEARLRCSPMKGHSHVYWYRQLPEEGLKFMVYLQKENIIDESGMPKERFSAEFPKEGPSILRIQQVVRGDSAAYFCASSQWANTEAFFGQGTRLTVV.

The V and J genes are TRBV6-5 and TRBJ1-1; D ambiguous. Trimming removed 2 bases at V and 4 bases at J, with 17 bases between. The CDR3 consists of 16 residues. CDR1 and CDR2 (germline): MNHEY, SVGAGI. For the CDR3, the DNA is TGTGCCAGCAGTTACCCCTATAGCGGAAGGCCCACTGAAGCTTTCTTT. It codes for CASSYPYSGRPTEAFF.

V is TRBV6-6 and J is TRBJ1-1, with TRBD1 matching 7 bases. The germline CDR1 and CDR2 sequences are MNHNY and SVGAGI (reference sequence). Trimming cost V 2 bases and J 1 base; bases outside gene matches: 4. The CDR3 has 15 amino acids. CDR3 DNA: TGTGCCAGCAGTTACGCGACAGGGTCGAACACTGAAGCTTTCTTT. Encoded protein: CASSYATGSNTEAFF.

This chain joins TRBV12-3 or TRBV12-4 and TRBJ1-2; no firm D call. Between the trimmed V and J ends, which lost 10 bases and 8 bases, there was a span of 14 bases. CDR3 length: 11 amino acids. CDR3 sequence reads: CATGGDWGYTF. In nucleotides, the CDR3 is TGTGCCACCGGCGGGGATTGGGGCTACACCTTC.

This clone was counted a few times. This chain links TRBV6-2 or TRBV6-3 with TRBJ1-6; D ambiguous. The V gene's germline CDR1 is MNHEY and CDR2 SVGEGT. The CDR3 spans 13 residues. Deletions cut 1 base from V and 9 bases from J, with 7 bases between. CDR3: CASSYLRSSPLHF. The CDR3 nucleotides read TGTGCCAGCAGTTACTTGCGGAGTTCACCCCTCCACTTT.

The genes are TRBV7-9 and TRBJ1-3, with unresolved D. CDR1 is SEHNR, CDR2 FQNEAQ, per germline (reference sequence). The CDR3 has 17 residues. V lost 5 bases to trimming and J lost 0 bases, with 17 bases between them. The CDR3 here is CASSPPGRGGSGNTIYF. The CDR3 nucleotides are TGTGCCAGCAGCCCCCCTGGTCGTGGAGGCTCTGGAAACACCATATATTTT.

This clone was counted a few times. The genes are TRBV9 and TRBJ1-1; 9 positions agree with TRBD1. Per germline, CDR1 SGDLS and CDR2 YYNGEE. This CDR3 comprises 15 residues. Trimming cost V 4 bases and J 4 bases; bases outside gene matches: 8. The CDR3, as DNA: TGTGCCAGCAGCCTAATAGGGACAGGGTTCACTGAAGCTTTCTTT. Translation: CASSLIGTGFTEAFF.

The CDR3 DNA is TGTGCCAGCAGCCTACGACAGGGAGGTTCCTATAATTCACCCCTCCACTTT. Translation: CASSLRQGGSYNSPLHF. This sequence joins TRBV9 and TRBJ1-6, with 7 bases that match TRBD1. The CDR3 runs to 17 residues. V trimming: 4 bases; J trimming: 1 base; junction bases outside the gene matches: 8. Germline assignment: CDR1 SGDLS and CDR2 YYNGEE.

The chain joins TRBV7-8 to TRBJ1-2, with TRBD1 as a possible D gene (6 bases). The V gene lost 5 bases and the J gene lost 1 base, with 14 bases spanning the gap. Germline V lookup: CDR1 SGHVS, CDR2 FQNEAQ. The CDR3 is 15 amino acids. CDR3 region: CASSVRDNLNYGYTF. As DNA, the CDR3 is TGTGCCAGCAGCGTCCGGGACAACCTTAACTATGGCTACACCTTC.

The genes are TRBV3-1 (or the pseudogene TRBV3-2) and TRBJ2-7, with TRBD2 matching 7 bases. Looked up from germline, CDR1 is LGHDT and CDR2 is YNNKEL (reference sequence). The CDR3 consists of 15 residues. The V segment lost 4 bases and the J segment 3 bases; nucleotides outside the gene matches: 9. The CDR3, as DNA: TGTGCCAGCAGCCCAGACTGGGGGACTATCTACGAGCAGTACTTC. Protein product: CASSPDWGTIYEQYF.